A single sample gave rise to the 32 T cell receptor beta chains below, sequenced in a study of CD8+CD57+ T cells in acquired aplastic anemia. Using genomic DNA as the template, TCR beta VDJ and CDR3 profiling was carried out. One entry per CDR3 protein results from TCRdb running MiXCR on the reads. The sample has approximately 130,000 distinct CDR3 sequences; about 43% are singletons. All patients picked for sequencing had shown, by flow cytometry, an expansion of CD8+CD57+ cells. The sample consisted of sorted CD4+, CD8+, or CD8+CD57+ T cells (not recorded which) from PBMCs. These receptors all stem from a human donor with aplastic anemia.

The chain uses TRBV14 and TRBJ1-2, with D unresolved. With 3 bases removed from V and 4 bases from J, the gap between germline ends came to 9 bases. This CDR3 comprises 13 residues. Germline CDR1 and CDR2: SGHDN and FVKESK. Written as DNA, the CDR3 is TGTGCCAGCAGCCATACACGGAGCTATGGCTACACCTTC. As protein: CASSHTRSYGYTF.

This clonotype appeared many times. The chain couples TRBV11-2 to TRBJ1-3; 8 bases match TRBD1. V shed 0 bases, J shed 2 bases, and the junction held 3 bases outside the gene matches. This CDR3 spans 16 amino acids. Germline-derived CDR1 and CDR2 are SGHAT and FQNNGV. CDR3 protein: CASSLDVRGPGNTIYF. The DNA of the CDR3 is TGTGCCAGCAGCTTAGATGTCAGGGGGCCTGGAAACACCATATATTTT.

This clonotype occurred many times. In nucleotides, the CDR3 is TGTGCCAGCAGCCGGACAGAGTGGGGGTCTGAAGCTTTCTTT. It encodes CASSRTEWGSEAFF. The chain is built from TRBV14 and TRBJ1-1, with D maybe TRBD1 (6 bases). CDR3 size: 14 residues. Trimming took 4 bases from V and 6 from J, leaving 15 bases between them. Germline V CDR1 and CDR2: SGHDN, FVKESK.

Many counts were recorded for this clonotype. This chain joins TRBV6-1 and TRBJ1-2; TRBD1 matches 9 bases. V was clipped by 6 bases and J by 0 bases; unmatched bases: 11. Looked up from germline, CDR1 is MNHNS and CDR2 is SASEGT. This CDR3 has 17 amino acids. The CDR3 reads CASRRDRVLWANYGYTF. CDR3 sequence (DNA): TGTGCCAGCAGACGGGACAGGGTCCTTTGGGCTAACTATGGCTACACCTTC.

This clonotype was found many times. The chain employs TRBV5-4 and TRBJ1-4; TRBD1 aligns across 8 bases. V lost 4 bases to trimming and J lost 8 bases; unmatched junction nucleotides: 1. The CDR3 runs 12 residues. Germline V gene data show CDR1 as SGHNT and CDR2 as YYREEE (reference sequence). The CDR3 DNA sequence: TGTGCCAGCAGCCGGGACAGGGAAAAACTGTTTTTT. Translated: CASSRDREKLFF.

This chain uses TRBV19 with TRBJ2-5; TRBD2 aligns across 11 bases. Trimming removed 5 bases from V and 5 bases from J; junction bases left unmatched: 4. Germline V gene sequence: CDR1 LNHDA, CDR2 SQIVND (reference sequence). The CDR3 extends over 14 amino acids. This chain's CDR3 is CASSRLAGRETQYF. CDR3 bases: TGTGCCAGTAGTCGACTAGCGGGGCGGGAGACCCAGTACTTC.

In the case of this clonotype: Relative to the germline gene, one junction end is altered; a read error may explain this. J is TRBJ2-7 and V is TRBV10-1, with a weak D call TRBD1 (6 bases). Germline-derived CDR1 and CDR2 are WNHNN and SYGVQD (reference sequence). The CDR3 has 13 residues. This CDR3 is CASSRQESYKQYF. The CDR3 nucleotides are TGCGCCAGCAGTCGACAGGAGTCCTACAAGCAGTACTTC.

This sequence joins TRBV5-4 and TRBJ2-1; TRBD2 might be the D (6 bases). V gave up 2 bases and J gave up 4 bases, with 13 bases separating them. The length of the CDR3 is 15 residues. Germline CDR1 is SGHNT and CDR2 is YYREEE (reference sequence). The CDR3 bases are TGTGCCAGCAGCTTCGACGGGGGACCATACAATGAGCAGTTCTTC. The encoded protein is CASSFDGGPYNEQFF.

This clonotype was seen many times. This chain uses TRBV5-4 with TRBJ1-2; D ambiguous. CDR3 length equals 15 residues. Germline lookup yields CDR1 SGHNT and CDR2 YYREEE (reference sequence). V was cut by 0 bases and J by 0 bases, with 9 bases left in between. The CDR3 loop is CASSLDTRSNYGYTF. CDR3 DNA sequence: TGTGCCAGCAGCTTGGACACGAGGTCTAACTATGGCTACACCTTC. The entire variable domain, with the rest obtained from reference TRBV5-4 and TRBJ1-2, is as follows: ETGVTQSPTHLIKTRGQQVTLRCSSQSGHNTVSWYQQALGQGPQFIFQYYREEENGRGNFPPRFSGLQFPNYSSELNVNALELDDSALYLCASSLDTRSNYGYTFGSGTRLTVV.

The chain couples TRBV7-8 to TRBJ2-1, with TRBD2 as a possible D gene (5 bases). The CDR3 covers 16 residues. In germline, CDR1 is SGHVS, CDR2 FQNEAQ. Trimming left V 0 bases short and J 0 bases short, with 9 bases between. The CDR3 DNA follows: TGTGCCAGCAGCTTAGCAGCGGCTAGCTCCTACAATGAGCAGTTCTTC. This gives the protein CASSLAAASSYNEQFF.

At least ten counts were recorded for this clonotype. The rearrangement uses TRBV4-1 and TRBJ1-6, with D uncertain. The germline V gene encodes CDR1 MGHRA and CDR2 YSYEKL. Trimming shortened V by 0 bases and J by 0 bases, and 6 bases separated the two germline ends. The CDR3 contains 16 residues. This chain's CDR3 is CASSQDTGSYNSPLHF. The CDR3 DNA reads as TGCGCCAGCAGCCAAGATACGGGCTCCTATAATTCACCCCTCCACTTT.

Many counts were recorded for this clonotype. The chain carries TRBV25-1 and TRBJ1-1; possible D gene TRBD1, 5 bases. This CDR3 comprises 14 residues. Trimming pared 9 bases from V and 3 bases from J, leaving 17 bases between. Per the germline V gene, CDR1 is MGHDK and CDR2 is SYGVNS. The CDR3 bases are TGTGCCAGTGCTGGGAGGGGAATGGACACTGAAGCTTTCTTT. Its translation: CASAGRGMDTEAFF.

A word on this clonotype: Possible read error: a much larger clone is one base away. J is TRBJ1-6 and V is TRBV14; D gene ambiguous. The germline V gene encodes CDR1 SGHDN and CDR2 FVKESK. Trimming pared 1 base from V and 11 bases from J, leaving 9 bases between. The CDR3 is made up of 13 amino acids. CDR3 loop: CASSQVSDPPLHF. CDR3 sequence (DNA): TGTGCCAGCAGCCAAGTATCGGACCCACCCCTCCACTTT.

The sample holds one count of this clonotype. This chain's CDR3 is CSSAGGPSTDTQYF. Written as DNA, the CDR3 is TGCAGCTCAGCGGGGGGGCCTAGCACAGATACGCAGTATTTT. This chain joins TRBV29-1 and TRBJ2-3; 10 nucleotides align to TRBD2. Unmatched junction bases numbered 5, after V lost 8 bases and J lost 0 bases. This CDR3 is 14 amino acids long. Germline V gene sequence: CDR1 SQVTM, CDR2 ANQGSEA.

In its sample, this clonotype was seen a few times. This could be a read error, since a much larger clone is one nucleotide away. The chain is built from TRBV20-1 and TRBJ2-1; 7 bases are shared with TRBD2. V trimming: 5 bases; J trimming: 5 bases; junction bases outside the gene matches: 12. The germline V gene has CDR1 DFQATT and CDR2 SNEGSKA (reference sequence). This CDR3 is 15 amino acids long. CDR3 residues: CSAPQLPGGHNEQFF. The CDR3 coding sequence is TGCAGTGCTCCCCAACTACCGGGGGGTCACAATGAGCAGTTCTTC.

This clonotype came up once. A single base separates this from a much larger clone, so it may be a read error. The chain has TRBV25-1 and TRBJ1-1, with D tentatively TRBD1 (5 bases). Per the germline V gene, CDR1 is MGHDK and CDR2 is SYGVNS. The germline V and J ends were trimmed by 4 bases and 5 bases, with 14 bases remaining between them. CDR3 length equals 14 residues. CDR3 sequence (DNA): TGTGCCAGCAGTGGTGCAGGGTGGAAAACTGAAGCTTTCTTT. Its translation: CASSGAGWKTEAFF.

This clonotype occurred many times. This CDR3 reads CASSSGQNGSPLHF. The CDR3 nucleotides are TGTGCCAGCAGTTCGGGACAAAACGGTTCACCCCTCCACTTT. V and J are TRBV6-5 and TRBJ1-6; D perhaps matches TRBD1 (6 bases). Trimming took off 4 bases at V and 9 bases at J, with 13 bases between the two ends. Germline V gives CDR1 MNHEY, CDR2 SVGAGI. The CDR3 extends over 14 amino acids.

The chain combines TRBV29-1 with TRBJ2-2; the D gene is possibly TRBD1 (6 bases). Trimming pared 0 bases from V and 1 base from J, leaving 6 bases between. CDR1 and CDR2 from the germline V gene are SQVTM and ANQGSEA. The CDR3 extends over 14 amino acids. Written as DNA, the CDR3 is TGCAGCGTTGAAGACAGGGGGAACACCGGGGAGCTGTTTTTT. Residues: CSVEDRGNTGELFF.

At least ten counts were recorded for this clonotype. The chain combines TRBV6-5 with TRBJ2-1; possible D gene TRBD1, 6 bases. Germline V CDR1 and CDR2: MNHEY, SVGAGI. The CDR3 is made up of 15 amino acids. The V and J ends lost 0 bases and 6 bases respectively, with 12 bases between them. In nucleotides, the CDR3 is TGTGCCAGCAGTTACTCGCCAGGGGCGGTCAATGAGCAGTTCTTC. Its protein is CASSYSPGAVNEQFF.

About this clonotype itself: One base away lies a much larger clone, so this may be a sequencing read error. It is likely a read error, because the conserved phenylalanine at the end of the CDR3 is missing. The V gene is TRBV5-1, the J gene TRBJ1-1; D ambiguous. The ends were cut back, 4 bases at V and 6 bases at J, with 19 bases in the middle. The CDR3 runs to 15 residues. Germline-derived CDR1 and CDR2 are SGHRS and YFSETQ. For the CDR3, the DNA is TGCGCCAGCAGCACGCTCGGGAGGGTAGAACCTGAAGCTTTCTCT. Its protein is CASSTLGRVEPEAFS.

J is TRBJ1-2 and V is TRBV19; 11 bases map to TRBD1. Germline trimming cut 4 bases from V and 4 bases from J; bases unmatched to any gene: 2. This CDR3 spans 14 amino acids. The germline gives CDR1 LNHDA, CDR2 SQIVND (reference sequence). The CDR3 region is CASSRGTGGYGYTF. DNA for the CDR3: TGTGCCAGTAGTAGGGGGACAGGGGGCTATGGCTACACCTTC.

At least ten counts were recorded for this clonotype. The J gene is TRBJ2-3, the V gene TRBV19; D not resolved. Per the germline V gene, CDR1 is LNHDA and CDR2 is SQIVND (reference sequence). V was clipped by 6 bases and J by 0 bases, with 7 bases between them. The CDR3 is 13 residues long. This chain's CDR3 is CASRPYSTDTQYF. Written as DNA, the CDR3 is TGTGCCAGTAGACCCTATAGCACAGATACGCAGTATTTT.

Notes on this clonotype: At one of its ends the junction is not consistent with the germline gene, which may arise from a read error. V usage is TRBV19 and J usage is TRBJ1-2; D remains unclear. The germline CDR1 and CDR2 sequences are LNHDA and SQIVND (reference sequence). The CDR3 is 10 amino acids. CDR3 in amino acids: CASSIDGNSF. CDR3 sequence (DNA): TGTGCCAGTAGTATAGATGGCAACTCCTTC.

This chain connects TRBV25-1 to TRBJ2-7, with 8 bases matching TRBD1. Trimming cost V 6 bases and J 4 bases; bases outside gene matches: 11. Germline V lookup: CDR1 MGHDK, CDR2 SYGVNS. CDR3 length equals 15 residues. The CDR3 DNA reads as TGTGCCAGCAGGGGCAGGGGGCTATCGGGGTACGAGCAGTACTTC. Translation gives CASRGRGLSGYEQYF.

The J gene is TRBJ1-6, the V gene TRBV2; D may be TRBD1 (5 bases). This CDR3 contains 15 residues. V lost 7 bases, J lost 10 bases, and 20 bases lay in between. Germline V gene sequence: CDR1 SNHLY, CDR2 FYNNEI. CDR3 coding DNA: TGTGCCAGCACCGAGGAGGCAGGGAAAAACTCACCCCTCCACTTT. Its translation: CASTEEAGKNSPLHF.

Comments on this clonotype: Mismatch with germline at one junction end may stem from a read error. The chain recombines TRBV2 with TRBJ1-2; no clear D. Germline V gives CDR1 SNHLY, CDR2 FYNNEI. This CDR3 has 10 residues. CDR3 amino acids: CASSARTPYF. Written as DNA, the CDR3 is TGTGCCAGCAGCGCAAGGACGCCCTACTTC.

The J gene is TRBJ2-7, the V gene TRBV10-2, with a possible D match to TRBD2 (5 bases). Per the germline V gene, CDR1 is WSHSY and CDR2 is SAAADI. V was clipped by 5 bases and J by 12 bases, with 20 bases between them. The CDR3 runs 13 residues. The CDR3 DNA reads as TGCGCCAGCAGTACCGAACTGACGGGCCGGGGGTACTTC. Amino acid sequence: CASSTELTGRGYF.

This clonotype has at least ten counts. The rearrangement joins TRBV2 to TRBJ1-1; 11 bases line up with TRBD1. J lost 8 bases, V lost 4 bases, and 6 bases had no gene match. In germline, CDR1 is SNHLY, CDR2 FYNNEI. CDR3 length equals 14 residues. The CDR3 sequence: CASSGTGGGGEAFF. Here the CDR3 DNA reads TGTGCCAGCAGTGGGACAGGGGGCGGAGGGGAAGCTTTCTTT.

This chain joins TRBV12-3 or TRBV12-4 and TRBJ1-1; 7 nucleotides align to TRBD1. CDR3 length: 13 residues. Losses at the gene ends were 5 bases for V and 6 bases for J; bases not matched to a gene: 6. This CDR3 is CASSGYRGAEAFF. DNA for the CDR3: TGTGCCAGCAGTGGTTACAGGGGAGCTGAAGCTTTCTTT.

Points on this clonotype: The CDR3 end shows no conserved phenylalanine or tryptophan, and so a read error is likely. The rearrangement joins TRBV20-1 to TRBJ2-2; TRBD1 is a possible D gene (5 bases). Trimming took 5 bases from V and 4 from J, leaving 14 bases between them. This CDR3 is built from 14 residues. Germline CDR1 and CDR2: DFQATT and SNEGSKA (reference sequence). The CDR3 here is CSAAQGLGTGELFS. CDR3 sequence (DNA): TGCAGTGCTGCCCAGGGATTGGGCACCGGGGAGCTGTTTTCT.

This clonotype was detected ten times or more. The chain joins TRBV20-1 to TRBJ1-4; TRBD1 aligns across 7 bases. V shed 4 bases, J shed 7 bases, and the junction held 9 bases outside the gene matches. Looked up from germline, CDR1 is DFQATT and CDR2 is SNEGSKA (reference sequence). This CDR3 contains 14 residues. Here the CDR3 DNA reads TGCAGTGCTAATTTGAGGCAGGGGGTTGAAAAACTGTTTTTT. The encoded protein is CSANLRQGVEKLFF.

This clonotype was counted many times. One end of the junction fails to match germline, which may point to a read error. V usage is TRBV7-8 and J usage is TRBJ1-6; possibly TRBD1 for D (5 bases). The CDR3 length is 15 residues. Germline V gives CDR1 SGHVS, CDR2 FQNEAQ. The CDR3 sequence is CASSLGRSCNSPLHF. In nucleotides, the CDR3 is TGTGCCAGCAGCTTGGGGCGGTCCTGTAATTCACCCCTCCACTTT.